The present T cell receptor (beta chain) was sequenced within a study of T cell clonotyping in hematopoietic cell transplantation. The overall study: Pretransplant recipient samples were taken after cytoreduction.

Time point here: recipient sample about 28 days before transplant, after cytoreduction. General study findings and limits: After transplant, recipient diversity fell while pathologically expanded clonotypes grew through day 180.

Concerning this clone: Its specificity is unknown.

The germline gives CDR1 DFQATT, CDR2 SNEGSKA (reference sequence). The CDR3 consists of 11 residues. Clones were read by immunoSEQ multiplex PCR, and TCRdb kept only the in-frame ones, dropping some. The table has roughly 6,000 clones, more than 70% seen once. This sample comprised peripheral blood mononuclear cells, obtained before stem cell transplant. J is TRBJ2-3 and V is TRBV20-1; D possibly corresponds to TRBD1 (5 bases). This receptor was identified in a woman aged 50 to 60 with acute myeloid leukemia. Some clones in this sample may be carry-over from other donors' samples. DNA of the CDR3: TGCACTCGAACCCAGGGAGATACGCAGTATTTT. This sequence encodes CTRTQGDTQYF.